The rows below give T cell receptor beta chains drawn from one sample of a study of CD8 T cells in ankylosing spondylitis. TCRdb reprocessed the 5' RACE reads via MiXCR and lists one record per CDR3 protein. This sample yields some 180,000 distinct CDR3 sequences, of which around a sixth are seen a single time; roughly 4.5% belongs to the top ten. Sequenced input: blood, either unsorted or a sorted T cell fraction (not recorded which). Every receptor here comes from a male donor aged 5-29 years with ankylosing spondylitis or in good health (not recorded which). Both conserved end residues are part of each CDR3. Fields, in order: clone size, V gene, J gene, D gene, CDR3 length, CDR3 DNA, CDR3 protein. The D gene is left open where the match is weak. The size of a clone is reported for some rows only, either as once, few or many, or as a class for expanded clones.

many,TRBV5-1,TRBJ2-7,-,11,TGCGCCAGCAGGTCGATCTACGAGCAGTACTTC,CASRSIYEQYF
many,TRBV28,TRBJ1-1,-,11,TGTGCCACCACAGAGAACACTGAAGCTTTCTTT,CATTENTEAFF
many,TRBV11-2,TRBJ2-5,-,19,TGTGCCAGCAGCTTAGTACCCCCGGGGCAGGGGGGGCGAAGTGAGACCCAGTACTTC,CASSLVPPGQGGRSETQYF
few,TRBV29-1,TRBJ2-7,TRBD1,13,TGCAGCGTGACAGGGGGCAGCTCCTACGAGCAGTACTTC,CSVTGGSSYEQYF
few,TRBV6-5,TRBJ2-5,TRBD1,17,TGTGCCAGCAGTTACAGACTGGGAACAGGGACAGAGGAGACCCAGTACTTC,CASSYRLGTGTEETQYF
-,TRBV5-1,TRBJ2-7,TRBD2,15,TGCGCCAGCAGCTTTAGCGGGAGGGCCGTATACGAGCAGTACTTC,CASSFSGRAVYEQYF
-,TRBV20-1,TRBJ1-5,-,14,TGCAGTGCCCGAACCGGGCCTAGCAATCAGCCCCAGCATTTT,CSARTGPSNQPQHF
once,TRBV6-5,TRBJ2-3,TRBD2,16,TGTGCCAGCAGTTACCTACTAGCGGGAGGGGCAGATACGCAGTATTTT,CASSYLLAGGADTQYF
-,TRBV7-6,TRBJ2-3,-,13,TGTGCCAGCAAGCCCCAAAACACAGATACGCAGTATTTT,CASKPQNTDTQYF
many,TRBV5-1,TRBJ2-3,-,15,TGCGCCAGCAGCTTTGGAGGGCCCCGCGGAGATACGCAGTATTTT,CASSFGGPRGDTQYF
many,TRBV15,TRBJ2-5,-,14,TGTGCCACCAGCAGACTCCGGGAGCAAGAGACCCAGTACTTC,CATSRLREQETQYF
-,TRBV20-1,TRBJ2-1,TRBD2,12,TGCAGTGCTAGGGGGGGGTACAATGAGCAGTTCTTC,CSARGGYNEQFF
many,TRBV3-1,TRBJ2-1,-,11,TGTGCCAGCAGCCAAGGAGGTGAGCAGTTCTTC,CASSQGGEQFF
many,TRBV2,TRBJ1-1,-,12,TGTGCCAGGCTGTCACTTACATCTGAAGCTTTCTTT,CARLSLTSEAFF
-,TRBV9,TRBJ2-1,-,14,TGTGCCAGCAGCCGTGGTCTGTGGTACAATGAGCAGTTCTTC,CASSRGLWYNEQFF
-,TRBV20-1,TRBJ1-1,-,14,TGCAGTGCTAGGGGGGGGAGGAAGAACACTGAAGCTTTCTTT,CSARGGRKNTEAFF
many,TRBV30,TRBJ2-2,-,13,TGTGCCTGGAGCCGGCGCAACACCGGGGAGCTGTTTTTT,CAWSRRNTGELFF
many,TRBV30,TRBJ2-3,TRBD2,15,TGTGCCGCTTCGGAGACGGGAGGCCACACAGATACGCAGTATTTT,CAASETGGHTDTQYF
many,TRBV10-3,TRBJ2-3,-,14,TGTGCCATCAGGGACAGCCCTAGCACAGATACGCAGTATTTT,CAIRDSPSTDTQYF
few,TRBV18,TRBJ2-1,-,16,TGTGCCAGCTCACCACCGGGGAGTCTGAACTACAATGAGCAGTTCTTC,CASSPPGSLNYNEQFF
many,TRBV29-1,TRBJ2-1,-,11,TGCAGCGTTGAGTCCTACAATGAGCAGTTCTTC,CSVESYNEQFF
-,TRBV12-3/TRBV12-4,TRBJ1-2,-,12,TGTGCCAGCAGTTTTTTTTGGCGTGGCTACACCTTC,CASSFFWRGYTF
many,TRBV4-3,TRBJ2-5,-,14,TGCGCCAGCAGCCAAGATTGGGGTGAAGAGACCCAGTACTTC,CASSQDWGEETQYF
many,TRBV5-1,TRBJ2-6,-,14,TGCGCCAGCAGCCAGAGCTCTGGGGCCAACGTCCTGACTTTC,CASSQSSGANVLTF
many,TRBV7-9,TRBJ2-2,-,12,TGTGCTATAGAGTTGCGGAACGGGGAGCTGTTTTTT,CAIELRNGELFF
-,TRBV12-3/TRBV12-4,TRBJ1-5,-,15,TGTGCCAGCAGTTTATCCCTGGGCGGGAATCAGCCCCAGCATTTT,CASSLSLGGNQPQHF
few,TRBV29-1,TRBJ2-6,TRBD1,17,TGCAGCGTTGAGACAGGGGGCGGATCGCCTGGGGCCAACGTCCTGACTTTC,CSVETGGGSPGANVLTF
many,TRBV6-5,TRBJ2-5,-,14,TGTGCCAGCAGTCCTACAAACCCCGGTGGGGCCCAGTACTTC,CASSPTNPGGAQYF
many,TRBV5-4,TRBJ2-2,TRBD1,15,TGTGCCAGCAGCTCCGGGACAGCGTCCACCGGGGAGCTGTTTTTT,CASSSGTASTGELFF
many,TRBV12-3/TRBV12-4,TRBJ2-5,-,14,TGTGCCAGCAGTTTTCAGAGGAGCGAAGAGACCCAGTACTTC,CASSFQRSEETQYF
many,TRBV12-3/TRBV12-4,TRBJ1-1,-,17,TGTGCCAGCAGGGGCAGGGCTGAAGATGGGTGGTACACTGAAGCTTTCTTT,CASRGRAEDGWYTEAFF
many,TRBV27,TRBJ2-7,TRBD1,13,TGTGCCAGCAGCTTAGGGGACAGCTACGAGCAGTACTTC,CASSLGDSYEQYF
-,TRBV9,TRBJ2-1,TRBD2,20,TGTGCCAGCAGCGTCCTAGACGGGACTAGCGGGTCCACTATCTACAATGAGCAGTTCTTC,CASSVLDGTSGSTIYNEQFF
-,TRBV7-8,TRBJ2-5,TRBD2,16,TGTGCCAGCAGCTTACCAGCGGGAGTAACTCAAGAGACCCAGTACTTC,CASSLPAGVTQETQYF
few,TRBV7-6,TRBJ2-1,-,15,TGTGCCAGCAGCTTATTTGGGAGCTCCTACAATGAGCAGTTCTTC,CASSLFGSSYNEQFF
-,TRBV6-5,TRBJ1-1,-,14,TGTGCCAGCAGTTACTCGACGGTGAACACTGAAGCTTTCTTT,CASSYSTVNTEAFF
-,TRBV12-3/TRBV12-4,TRBJ2-3,-,18,TGTGCCAGCAGTTTCTTTCGGCCCCAGGGGTACCCCACAGATACGCAGTATTTT,CASSFFRPQGYPTDTQYF
many,TRBV12-3/TRBV12-4,TRBJ2-3,TRBD1,17,TGTGCCAGCAGTTTAGATAGACAGGGGACGGGCACAGATACGCAGTATTTT,CASSLDRQGTGTDTQYF
many,TRBV7-9,TRBJ1-1,-,16,TGTGCCAGCAGCTTAGTATCGGGGGGCGGAAACACTGAAGCTTTCTTT,CASSLVSGGGNTEAFF
-,TRBV7-9,TRBJ2-3,-,15,TGTGCCAGCAGCTTAGGTGTCAGTTCCACAGATACGCAGTATTTT,CASSLGVSSTDTQYF
many,TRBV7-9,TRBJ1-2,TRBD1,16,TGTGCCAGCAGCTCCAACCGGGACAGGTCAAACTATGGCTACACCTTC,CASSSNRDRSNYGYTF
many,TRBV5-1,TRBJ2-2,TRBD1,16,TGCGCCAGCAGCGGATCAACAGGGGGCCGGTCCGGGGAGCTGTTTTTT,CASSGSTGGRSGELFF
many,TRBV10-3,TRBJ1-5,TRBD1,13,TGTGCCATTCGACAGGGTAGCAATCAGCCCCAGCATTTT,CAIRQGSNQPQHF
few,TRBV10-2,TRBJ1-4,-,13,TGCGCCAGCAGAGGACAGAATAATGAAAAACTGTTTTTT,CASRGQNNEKLFF
many,TRBV12-3/TRBV12-4,TRBJ1-4,-,14,TGTGCCAGCACCCGGGACGTACTAAGGGAAAAACTGTTTTTT,CASTRDVLREKLFF
many,TRBV7-9,TRBJ2-2,TRBD1,16,TGTGCCAGCAGCCCCGACAGGGCCCCGAACACCGGGGAGCTGTTTTTT,CASSPDRAPNTGELFF
many,TRBV5-1,TRBJ2-1,-,14,TGCGCCAGCAGCTCGACGACTAGGAGGGGTGAGCAGTTCTTC,CASSSTTRRGEQFF
once,TRBV20-1,TRBJ2-7,-,13,TGCAGTGCTAGGGCAGGGGACTCCTACGAGCAGTACTTC,CSARAGDSYEQYF
many,TRBV5-1,TRBJ2-2,-,17,TGCGCCAGCAGCTTGGAGCCGACAGGATCGAACACCGGGGAGCTGTTTTTT,CASSLEPTGSNTGELFF
-,TRBV29-1,TRBJ2-3,TRBD2,15,TGCAGCGTTGAAGGGCTAGCGGGAAGATTAGATACGCGGTATTTT,CSVEGLAGRLDTRYF